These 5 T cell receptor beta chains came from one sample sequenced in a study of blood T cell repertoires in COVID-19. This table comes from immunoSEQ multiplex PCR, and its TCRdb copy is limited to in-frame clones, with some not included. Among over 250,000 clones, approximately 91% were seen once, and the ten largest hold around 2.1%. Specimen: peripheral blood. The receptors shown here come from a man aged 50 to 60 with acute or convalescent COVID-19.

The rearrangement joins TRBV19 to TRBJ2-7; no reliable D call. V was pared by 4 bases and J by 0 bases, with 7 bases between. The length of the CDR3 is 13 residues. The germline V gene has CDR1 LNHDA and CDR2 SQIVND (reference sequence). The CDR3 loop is CASSNGISYEQYF. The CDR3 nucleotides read TGTGCCAGTAGTAATGGCATCTCCTACGAGCAGTACTTC.

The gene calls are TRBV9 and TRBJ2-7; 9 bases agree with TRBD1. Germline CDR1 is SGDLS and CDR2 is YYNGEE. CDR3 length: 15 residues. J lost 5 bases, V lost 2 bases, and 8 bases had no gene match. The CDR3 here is CASSVGTGTVDEQYF. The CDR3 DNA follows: TGTGCCAGCAGCGTCGGGACAGGGACCGTCGACGAGCAGTACTTC.

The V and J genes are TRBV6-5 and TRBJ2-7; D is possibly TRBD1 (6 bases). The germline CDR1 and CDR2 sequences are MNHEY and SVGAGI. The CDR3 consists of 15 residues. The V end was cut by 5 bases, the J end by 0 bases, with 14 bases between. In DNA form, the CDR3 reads TGTGCCAGCAGTCACGGCAGGGGCTTCTCCTACGAGCAGTACTTC. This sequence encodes CASSHGRGFSYEQYF.

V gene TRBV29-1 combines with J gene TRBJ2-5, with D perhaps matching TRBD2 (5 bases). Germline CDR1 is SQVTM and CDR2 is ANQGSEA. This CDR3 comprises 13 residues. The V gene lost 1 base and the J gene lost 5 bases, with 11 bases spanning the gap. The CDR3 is CSVEGARGETQYF. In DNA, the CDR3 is TGCAGCGTTGAAGGGGCGAGAGGGGAGACCCAGTACTTC.

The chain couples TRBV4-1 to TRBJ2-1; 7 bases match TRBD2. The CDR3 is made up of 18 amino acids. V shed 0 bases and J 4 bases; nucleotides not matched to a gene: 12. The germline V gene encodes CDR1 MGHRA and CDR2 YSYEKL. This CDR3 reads CASSQEILGGSRYNEQFF. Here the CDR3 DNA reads TGCGCCAGCAGCCAAGAAATTCTCGGGGGGTCCCGGTACAATGAGCAGTTCTTC.